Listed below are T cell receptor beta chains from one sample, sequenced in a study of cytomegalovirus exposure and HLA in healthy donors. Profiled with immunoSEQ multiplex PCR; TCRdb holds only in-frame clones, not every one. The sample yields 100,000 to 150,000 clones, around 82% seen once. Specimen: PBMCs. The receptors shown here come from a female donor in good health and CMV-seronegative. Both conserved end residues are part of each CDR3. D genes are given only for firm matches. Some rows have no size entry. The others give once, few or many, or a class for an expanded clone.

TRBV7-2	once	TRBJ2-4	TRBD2	TGTGCCAGCAGCGGGACTAGTGGGGGGATACGGCTCATTCAGTACTTC	CASSGTSGGIRLIQYF
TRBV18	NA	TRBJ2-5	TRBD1	TGTGCCAGCTCACTCTTAATGGACAGGGGTCATCTCATGACCCAGTACTTC	CASSLLMDRGHLMTQYF
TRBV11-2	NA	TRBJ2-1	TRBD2	TGTGCCAGCAGCTCTCTAGCGGGAGTTGAGTATGAGCAGTTCTTC	CASSSLAGVEYEQFF
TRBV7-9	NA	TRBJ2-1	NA	TGTGCCAGCTTCCCCCACCCCACAGGGAACAATGAGCAGTTCTTC	CASFPHPTGNNEQFF
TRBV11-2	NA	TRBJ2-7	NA	TGTGCCAGCAGCCTAAGTGGTGGCTACGAGCAGTACTTC	CASSLSGGYEQYF
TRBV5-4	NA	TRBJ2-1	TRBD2	TGTGCCAGCAGCCCCGCAGGCGGGAGGGCCCTTAATGAGCAGTTCTTC	CASSPAGGRALNEQFF
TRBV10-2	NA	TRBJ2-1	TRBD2	TGCGCCAGCAGTGATAGGTTGCGGGGGGGCCACAATGAGCAGTTCTTC	CASSDRLRGGHNEQFF
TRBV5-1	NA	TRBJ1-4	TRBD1	TGCGCCAGCAGCCAATCCGGGACAGGGTCCAGACTGTTTTTT	CASSQSGTGSRLFF
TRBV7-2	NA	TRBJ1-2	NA	TGCGCCAGCAGCTTAGCAGCCTATGGCTACACCTTC	CASSLAAYGYTF
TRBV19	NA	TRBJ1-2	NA	TGTGCCAGTGCCTCATCCGGAGCGGTTAACTATGGCTACACCTTC	CASASSGAVNYGYTF
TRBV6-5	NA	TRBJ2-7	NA	TGTGCCAGAAAACACACAGTGGCCTACGAGCAGTACTTC	CARKHTVAYEQYF
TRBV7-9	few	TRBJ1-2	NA	TGTGCCAGCACCAGAGGGGGGGCGAGCTATGGCTACACCTTC	CASTRGGASYGYTF
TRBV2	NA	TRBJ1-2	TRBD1	TGTGCCAGCACCCTTGACAGGGTTTACTATGGCTACACCTTC	CASTLDRVYYGYTF
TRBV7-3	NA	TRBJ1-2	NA	TGTGCCAGCAGCTTAAGGGGAGATGGCTACACCTTC	CASSLRGDGYTF
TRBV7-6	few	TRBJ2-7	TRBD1	TGTGCCAGCAGCTTCGGGGACAGCGCAACCTACGAGCAGTACTTC	CASSFGDSATYEQYF
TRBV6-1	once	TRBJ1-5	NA	TGTGCCAGCAGACGACAGGCCTTTAGCAATCAGCCCCAGCATTTT	CASRRQAFSNQPQHF
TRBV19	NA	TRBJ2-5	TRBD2	TGTGCCAGTAGTATGCAGGGAGGGTTGGAGACCCAGTACTTC	CASSMQGGLETQYF
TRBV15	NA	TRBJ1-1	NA	TGTGCCACCAGCAGAGGCGGGGGGAACACTGAAGCTTTCTTT	CATSRGGGNTEAFF
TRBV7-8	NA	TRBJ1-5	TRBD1	TGTGCCAGCGGCGACAGGGGAGGAACTCAGCCCCAGCATTTT	CASGDRGGTQPQHF
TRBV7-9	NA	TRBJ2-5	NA	TGTGCCAGCAGCGCCGGGAATCTCCAAGAGACCCAGTACTTC	CASSAGNLQETQYF
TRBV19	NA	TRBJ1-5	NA	TGTGCCAGTAGTATATCGGGGCAGGGGAAGGTTTCCCAGCATTTT	CASSISGQGKVSQHF
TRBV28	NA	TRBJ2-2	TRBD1	TGTGCCAGCAGTTCATCCGGGACAGCCAACACCGGGGAGCTGTTTTTT	CASSSSGTANTGELFF
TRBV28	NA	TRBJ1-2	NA	TGTGCCAGCAGCCCCTCGACGGGGGGCCCCTGGGGCTACACCTTC	CASSPSTGGPWGYTF
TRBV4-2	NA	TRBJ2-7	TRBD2	TGTGCCAGCAGCTCCTGGACTAGCGGGAGTGGGGAGCAGTACTTC	CASSSWTSGSGEQYF
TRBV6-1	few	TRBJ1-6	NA	TGTGCCAGCAGTGAATGGGGGCTCGCTAATTCACCCCTCCACTTT	CASSEWGLANSPLHF
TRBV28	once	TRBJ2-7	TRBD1	TGTGCCAGCAGTTTCCCCGGACAGGCCTCCTACGAGCAGTACTTC	CASSFPGQASYEQYF
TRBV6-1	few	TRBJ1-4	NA	TGTGCCAGCAGTGAGTTGGAGGGACCGGTTGAAAAACTGTTTTTT	CASSELEGPVEKLFF
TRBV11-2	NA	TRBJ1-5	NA	TGTGCCAGCAGCCCCGGGGTTCAGCCCCAGCATTTT	CASSPGVQPQHF
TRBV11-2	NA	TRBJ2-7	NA	TGTGCCAGCAGCCTCCCAGGGGCAGTGCCGCCCTACGAGCAGTACTTC	CASSLPGAVPPYEQYF
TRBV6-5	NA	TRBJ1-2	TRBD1	TGTGCCAGCAGTGACAGGGGTCGCTACACCTTC	CASSDRGRYTF
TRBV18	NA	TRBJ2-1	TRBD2	TGTGCCAGCTCCCGTGGACTAGCGGATGAGCAGTTCTTC	CASSRGLADEQFF
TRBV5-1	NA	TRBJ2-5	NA	TGCGCCAGCAGCAAGAACAGGGTACAGACCCAGTACTTC	CASSKNRVQTQYF
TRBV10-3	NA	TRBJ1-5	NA	TGTGCCATCAGTGAATCCCTCCAGGGGCCCCAGCATTTT	CAISESLQGPQHF
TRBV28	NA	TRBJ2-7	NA	TGTGCCAGCACCCAAAACTACGAGCAGTACTTC	CASTQNYEQYF
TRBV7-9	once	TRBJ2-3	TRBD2	TGTGCCAGCAGCCCTGGACTAGCGGGACTACCTAGCACAGATACGCAGTATTTT	CASSPGLAGLPSTDTQYF
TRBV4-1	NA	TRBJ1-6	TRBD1	TGCGCCAGCAGCCTCCTCGGACAGGGCCTGGGGAATTCACCCCTCCACTTT	CASSLLGQGLGNSPLHF
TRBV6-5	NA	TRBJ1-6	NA	TGTGCCAGCAGTTACTCGATCGGGGGAAGGTATTCACCCCTCCACTTT	CASSYSIGGRYSPLHF
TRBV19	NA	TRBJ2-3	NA	TGTGCCAGTAGTATGGGGGCGTATGGCACAGATACGCAGTATTTT	CASSMGAYGTDTQYF
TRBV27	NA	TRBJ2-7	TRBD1	TGTGCCAGCAGTGGGGACAGGGGTGCCTACGAGCAGTACTTC	CASSGDRGAYEQYF
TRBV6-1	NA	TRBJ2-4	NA	TGTGCCAGCGAGGACACCGACCTGGACAAAAACATTCAGTACTTC	CASEDTDLDKNIQYF